The 25 T cell receptor beta chains in this list originate from one sample, sequenced in a study of T and B cells in COVID-19 patients. TRB was amplified from roughly 250-500 ng of blood genomic DNA. TRB rearrangements were amplified by multiplex PCR with BIOMED2 TRB-A/B primers. TCRdb re-analysed the multiplex PCR reads in MiXCR, keeping a single row per CDR3 protein. The sample has 15,000 to 20,000 distinct CDR3 sequences; roughly 36% are singletons. The sequencing input was blood. The receptors derive from a human donor with active COVID-19.

In its sample, this clonotype was seen a few times. The chain carries TRBV10-3 and TRBJ1-4, with 10 bases lining up with TRBD1. Trimming removed 6 bases from V and 5 bases from J; junction bases left unmatched: 3. This CDR3 region has 14 residues. CDR1 and CDR2 from the germline V gene are ENHRY and SYGVKD. The CDR3 DNA is TGTGCCATCAGCCCGGGACAGGGGAATGAAAAACTGTTTTTT. This codes for CAISPGQGNEKLFF.

The rearrangement links TRBV11-1 to TRBJ1-2; 8 bases fit TRBD1. Germline CDR1 is SGHAT and CDR2 is FQDESV (reference sequence). The V segment lost 3 bases and the J segment 4 bases; nucleotides outside the gene matches: 7. The CDR3 has 15 residues. For the CDR3, the DNA is TGTGCCAGCAGCTTTCCAGGGGGCCGTATCTATGGCTACACCTTC. Protein sequence: CASSFPGGRIYGYTF.

This clonotype was recorded once. The genes are TRBV13 and TRBJ2-7; D call uncertain. This CDR3 has 15 amino acids. V gave up 3 bases and J gave up 1 base, with 13 bases separating them. The germline V gene encodes CDR1 PRHDT and CDR2 FYEKMQ (reference sequence). The CDR3 protein is CASSLGSMKSYEQYF. DNA for the CDR3: TGTGCCAGCAGCTTGGGCAGTATGAAGTCCTACGAGCAGTACTTC. Full variable domain (outside the CDR3, taken from reference TRBV13 and TRBJ2-7): AAGVIQSPRHLIKEKRETATLKCYPIPRHDTVYWYQQGPGQDPQFLISFYEKMQSDKGSIPDRFSAQQFSDYHSELNMSSLELGDSALYFCASSLGSMKSYEQYFGPGTRLTVT.

V gene TRBV5-1 combines with J gene TRBJ1-4, with D possibly TRBD1 on 6 matching bases. This CDR3 has 14 amino acids. CDR1 is SGHRS, CDR2 YFSETQ, per germline. Trimming shortened V by 4 bases and J by 5 bases, and 12 bases separated the two germline ends. In DNA form, the CDR3 reads TGCGCCAGCAGCAGGACAGACAGCAATGAAAAACTGTTTTTT. It yields the protein CASSRTDSNEKLFF.

This clonotype was seen more than once but under ten times. This chain connects TRBV19 to TRBJ2-5; a weak D match, TRBD1 (6 bases). Deletions cut 0 bases from V and 2 bases from J, with 13 bases between. CDR1 and CDR2 (germline): LNHDA, SQIVND (reference sequence). The CDR3 sequence is 16 residues long. CDR3 DNA sequence: TGTGCCAGTAGTATAGATCACAGGGCAGGGCAAGAGACCCAGTACTTC. Translation gives CASSIDHRAGQETQYF. Based on the CDR3 plus reference TRBV19 and TRBJ2-5, the full variable domain is DGGITQSPKYLFRKEGQNVTLSCEQNLNHDAMYWYRQDPGQGLRLIYYSQIVNDFQKGDIAEGYSVSREKKESFPLTVTSAQKNPTAFYLCASSIDHRAGQETQYFGPGTRLLVL.

The gene calls are TRBV7-2 and TRBJ2-7; D tentatively fits TRBD1 or TRBD2 (5 bases each). This CDR3 region has 14 residues. V lost 5 bases to trimming and J lost 2 bases, with 13 bases between them. Germline CDR1 SGHTA, CDR2 FQGNSA. The CDR3 bases are TGTGCCAGCAGCAGCCGGGACGGAGCCTACGAGCAGTACTTC. It translates to CASSSRDGAYEQYF.

The chain recombines TRBV20-1 with TRBJ1-4; no definite D call. The CDR3 consists of 15 residues. The germline CDR1 and CDR2 sequences are DFQATT and SNEGSKA (reference sequence). V lost 3 bases to trimming and J lost 7 bases, with 18 bases between them. This CDR3 reads CSASISPLGGEKLFF. CDR3 nucleotide sequence: TGCAGTGCTAGCATATCCCCCCTCGGAGGTGAAAAACTGTTTTTT.

Concerning this clonotype itself: The junction shows a germline mismatch at one end, possibly a read error. The rearrangement uses TRBV29-1 and TRBJ1-1; the D gene is possibly TRBD1 (6 bases). The germline gives CDR1 SQVTM, CDR2 ANQGSEA. The CDR3 runs to 13 residues. The CDR3 sequence is CSVEDRMNAEAFF. The CDR3, as DNA: TGCAGCGTTGAGGACAGAATGAACGCTGAAGCTTTCTTT. Complete variable domain (other parts from reference TRBV29-1 and TRBJ1-1): SAVISQKPSRDICQRGTSLTIQCQVDSQVTMMFWYRQQPGQSLTLIATANQGSEATYESGFVIDKFPISRPNLTFSTLTVSNMSPEDSSIYLCSVEDRMNAEAFFGQGTRLTVV.

The chain recombines TRBV6-2 or TRBV6-3 with TRBJ2-7; TRBD1 aligns across 7 bases. The V and J ends lost 5 bases and 12 bases, in that order; junction bases with no gene match: 10. The CDR3 has 12 amino acids. Germline CDR1 reads MNHEY; CDR2 reads SVGEGT. The CDR3 reads CASSEGQFVGYV. CDR3 nucleotide sequence: TGTGCCAGCAGTGAGGGACAGTTTGTGGGGTACGTC.

This clonotype is termed medium-sized (0.01 to 0.1%). The chain is built from TRBV19 and TRBJ1-2, with TRBD1 matching 8 bases. Per germline, CDR1 LNHDA and CDR2 SQIVND (reference sequence). Germline trimming cut 3 bases from V and 4 bases from J; bases unmatched to any gene: 10. The CDR3 runs 16 residues. The CDR3 spells CASSILGGQASYGYTF. In DNA, the CDR3 is TGTGCCAGTAGTATCCTAGGGGGACAGGCATCCTATGGCTACACCTTC.

Within the sample, this clonotype is medium-sized. The junction does not match germline at one end; this may be a read error. The chain employs TRBV29-1 and TRBJ2-7; 7 bases fit TRBD2. The CDR3 is made up of 9 amino acids. Germline assignment: CDR1 SQVTM and CDR2 ANQGSEA. In DNA form, the CDR3 reads TGCAGCGTTGACGGTGGGGAGGGCTTC. Translation gives CSVDGGEGF.

The chain has TRBV7-2 and TRBJ2-7; 10 bases align to TRBD1. Per germline, CDR1 SGHTA and CDR2 FQGNSA. CDR3 size: 14 residues. Unmatched junction bases numbered 3, after V lost 4 bases and J lost 3 bases. The CDR3 region is CASSSRDRGYEQYV. The CDR3, as DNA: TGTGCCAGCAGCTCCCGGGACAGGGGCTACGAGCAGTACGTC.

The chain carries TRBV12-3 or TRBV12-4 and TRBJ1-6, with D unclear. V lost 3 bases and J lost 13, with 16 bases in between. The CDR3 length is 14 residues. The CDR3 here is CASSFRALLGPLHF. Here the CDR3 DNA reads TGTGCCAGCAGTTTTCGCGCCCTTCTTGGCCCCCTCCACTTT.

The chain has TRBV20-1 and TRBJ2-1, with 7 bases aligning to TRBD1. V lost 5 bases, J lost 8 bases, and 9 bases stayed unmatched. The CDR3 sequence is 13 residues long. CDR1 DFQATT and CDR2 SNEGSKA come from the germline V gene (reference sequence). The CDR3 region is CSARQGGLDEQFF. CDR3 bases: TGCAGTGCTCGACAGGGCGGGTTGGATGAGCAGTTCTTC.

This clonotype rates as medium-sized. V is TRBV11-1 and J is TRBJ2-1, with TRBD2 matching over 10 bases. Germline CDR1 is SGHAT and CDR2 is FQDESV (reference sequence). The CDR3 contains 16 residues. V trimming: 6 bases; J trimming: 4 bases; junction bases outside the gene matches: 9. Here the CDR3 DNA reads TGTGCCAGCAGAGTCAAGACTAGCGGGCTGTACAATGAGCAGTTCTTC. It encodes CASRVKTSGLYNEQFF.

DNA for the CDR3: TGTGCCAGCAGCTTACTCGGGGGGGCTAATGGCGACGAGCAGTACTTC. Encoded protein: CASSLLGGANGDEQYF. J is TRBJ2-7 and V is TRBV7-9; 8 positions match TRBD2. V shed 2 bases, J shed 5 bases, and the junction held 11 bases outside the gene matches. The length of the CDR3 is 16 residues. Looked up from germline, CDR1 is SEHNR and CDR2 is FQNEAQ (reference sequence).

Judged by abundance, this clonotype is medium-sized. V gene TRBV19 combines with J gene TRBJ2-1, with 7 nucleotides matching TRBD2. The CDR3 consists of 17 residues. CDR1 is LNHDA, CDR2 SQIVND, per germline (reference sequence). Trimming cost V 2 bases and J 5 bases; bases outside gene matches: 12. In DNA form, the CDR3 reads TGTGCCAGTAGTATACCGTGGGCGGGGGTTCCGAACAATGAGCAGTTCTTC. Its protein is CASSIPWAGVPNNEQFF.

CDR3 nucleotides: TGTGCCAGCAGATTGACTAGCGGGGGGGCAGATACGCAGTATTTT. This sequence encodes CASRLTSGGADTQYF. This chain connects TRBV6-2 or TRBV6-3 to TRBJ2-3, with 14 bases that match TRBD2. Germline V gene lookup returns CDR1 MNHEY and CDR2 SVGEGT. V was pared by 6 bases and J by 4 bases, with 3 bases of the junction left unmatched. The CDR3 spans 15 residues.

The CDR3, as DNA: TGTGCCAGCAGGGTATTGGACAGCGCCGCGCATTCACCCCTCCACTTT. Translated: CASRVLDSAAHSPLHF. This chain links TRBV21-1 with TRBJ1-6; the table's TRBD1 call for D was not verified on the DNA. TRBV21-1 is a listed pseudogene. The CDR3 is 16 amino acids.

In this sample, this clonotype turned up a few times. V gene TRBV18 combines with J gene TRBJ1-5, with D perhaps TRBD1 (5 bases). The germline CDR1 and CDR2 sequences are KGHSH and LQKENI. This CDR3 is 13 amino acids long. V lost 6 bases to trimming and J lost 6 bases, with 12 bases between them. The CDR3, as DNA: TGTGCCAGCTCTTCAGGGAATGGTCAGCCCCAGCATTTT. It encodes CASSSGNGQPQHF.

The chain couples TRBV20-1 to TRBJ2-7; 8 positions agree with TRBD2. J lost 4 bases, V lost 6 bases, and 11 bases had no gene match. This CDR3 is built from 14 residues. Germline CDR1 DFQATT, CDR2 SNEGSKA (reference sequence). As DNA, the CDR3 is TGCAGTGCGCGGTCGGGGGGGCCGGGGTACGAGCAGTACGTC. It encodes CSARSGGPGYEQYV.

The V and J genes are TRBV6-5 and TRBJ2-3, with 12 bases matching TRBD2. CDR3 length equals 19 residues. CDR1 is MNHEY, CDR2 SVGAGI, per germline. With V trimmed by 5 bases and J by 0 bases, 12 bases remained unmatched. The CDR3 DNA sequence: TGTGCCAGCAGTGAAGACGGACTAGCGGGGAGGACGAGCACAGATACGCAGTATTTT. It is translated as CASSEDGLAGRTSTDTQYF.

This clonotype is medium-sized in the sample. The chain recombines TRBV19 with TRBJ2-2; no firm D call. CDR3 length: 15 amino acids. Looked up from germline, CDR1 is LNHDA and CDR2 is SQIVND (reference sequence). Trimming pared 6 bases from V and 2 bases from J, leaving 13 bases between. The CDR3 is CASRLGGVNTGELFF. As DNA, the CDR3 is TGTGCCAGTAGACTCGGCGGAGTTAACACCGGGGAGCTGTTTTTT.

This chain connects TRBV18 to TRBJ2-7; 8 nucleotides align to TRBD1. J gave up 0 bases and V 3 bases, and 4 bases lay outside the gene matches. CDR3 length equals 15 residues. Germline V lookup: CDR1 KGHSH, CDR2 LQKENI. The CDR3, as DNA: TGTGCCAGCTCACCGGGGCAGGGGGCCTCCTACGAGCAGTACTTC. It yields the protein CASSPGQGASYEQYF.

By frequency in the sample, this clonotype is medium-sized. The DNA of the CDR3 is TGTGCCAGTAGTATACAGGGCGAGCAGTACGTC. This encodes CASSIQGEQYV. V gene TRBV19 combines with J gene TRBJ2-7; TRBD1 might be the D (5 bases). The V end lost 2 bases, the J end lost 6 bases, and 5 bases lay between the germline ends. This CDR3 has 11 residues. Germline loops: CDR1 LNHDA, CDR2 SQIVND (reference sequence).